The clone carrying this T cell receptor (beta chain) was recorded only once. What it recognizes is unknown. These data are taken from a study of Ad26.COV2.S vaccination and SARS-CoV-2 variants. Overall study context: Once or twice, 56 days apart, Ad26.COV2.S was delivered intramuscularly.

Trimming pared 1 base from V and 4 bases from J, leaving 10 bases between. The germline V gene encodes CDR1 LGHDT and CDR2 YNNKEL (reference sequence). This CDR3 has 14 amino acids. Findings of the study overall: Spike-specific TCR breadth was greater in vaccine than placebo recipients.

Specified treatment: 15 to 20 received Ad26.COV2.S at low or high dose, single or two shots; roughly five received placebo; per-sample allocation not given. Specimen acquisition occurred on day 63 following the initial vaccine or placebo injection. The shot given was an Ad26 vector that makes Wuhan-strain SARS-CoV-2 spike. The data were produced by immunoSEQ multiplex PCR, yet TCRdb's version contains in-frame clones alone and is incomplete. The sample holds 400,000 to 450,000 clones, around 92% seen once. This receptor was obtained from a person between 18 and 65 years old who received the Ad26.COV2.S COVID-19 vaccine or a placebo. The chain recombines TRBV3-1 (or the pseudogene TRBV3-2) with TRBJ1-2; no firm D call. This specimen was peripheral blood, taken in a trial of Ad26.COV2.S vaccine versus placebo. CDR3 amino acids: CASSQVEVFYGYTF. The CDR3 nucleotides are TGTGCCAGCAGCCAAGTCGAGGTTTTCTATGGCTACACCTTC.